This TCR beta chain comes out of a study of control samples from healthy donors and cancer patients. The repertoire was sequenced with immunoSEQ multiplex PCR; TCRdb's copy has only in-frame clones and lacks some. The data contain tens of thousands of clones, about nine tenths of them singletons. Sequencing input: blood. This receptor was taken from a man in his thirties or forties in good health.

As DNA, the CDR3 is TGTGCCAGCAGTGCACCCCAGGGAAACAAAAACATTCAGTACTTC. Amino acids: CASSAPQGNKNIQYF. J is TRBJ2-4 and V is TRBV25-1, with D possibly matching TRBD1 (5 bases). The CDR3 spans 15 residues. Germline lookup yields CDR1 MGHDK and CDR2 SYGVNS. Trimming shortened V by 4 bases and J by 3 bases, and 13 bases separated the two germline ends.